Reported below is one T cell receptor beta chain. This specimen comes from a study of T cells of healthy individuals. Germline values: CDR1 SEHNR, CDR2 FQNEAQ (reference sequence). Trimming removed 4 bases from V and 9 bases from J, with 15 bases in between. The length of the CDR3 is 14 residues. TCRdb re-called the 5' RACE reads with MiXCR, one entry per CDR3 protein. This repertoire shows tens of thousands of distinct CDR3 sequences, about 17% found once; its top ten account for about 4.3%. The receptor was derived from a human donor in good health. The genes are TRBV7-9 and TRBJ2-2; possibly TRBD1 for D (7 bases). Written as DNA, the CDR3 is TGTGCCAGCAGCTCCCCGACAGGGAGGAGGGAGCTGTTTTTT. Encoded protein: CASSSPTGRRELFF.